The 27 T cell receptor beta chains below all came from one sample that was sequenced in a study of immune heterogeneity within non-small cell lung tumors. TCR beta CDR3 was amplified by multiplex PCR using 32 V and 13 J primers. TCRdb re-analysed the multiplex PCR reads in MiXCR, keeping a single row per CDR3 protein. The sample holds some 10,000 distinct CDR3 sequences, roughly 30% seen once. Each sample used roughly 0.65 ug of genomic DNA from bulk tumor tissue. Every primary tumor yielded several biopsies, spaced far apart, that were taken during surgery. Enrolled individuals presented with untreated, newly diagnosed non-small cell lung cancer and received curative surgery. The sequenced sample consisted of lung tumor tissue. The receptor set was obtained from a man aged 55 to 70 with non-small cell lung cancer.

By sample share, this clonotype is medium-sized. The chain carries TRBV6-1 and TRBJ2-6, with TRBD1 matching 7 bases. The V segment lost 5 bases and the J segment 0 bases; nucleotides outside the gene matches: 7. This CDR3 has 17 residues. Germline values: CDR1 MNHNS, CDR2 SASEGT. The CDR3 DNA reads TGTGCCAGCAGTTTTGGGACAGCGAGCTCTGGGGCCAACGTCCTGACTTTC. This sequence encodes CASSFGTASSGANVLTF.

The table lists this clonotype with many counts. The J gene is TRBJ2-7, the V gene TRBV10-3; 10 nucleotides agree with TRBD2. Germline V CDR1 and CDR2: ENHRY, SYGVKD. The ends lost 10 bases at V and 5 bases at J; junction bases unmatched: 5. This CDR3 is built from 12 residues. The CDR3 here is CATSAGGNEQYF. The DNA for the CDR3 is TGTGCCACCTCAGCGGGAGGGAACGAGCAGTACTTC.

The J gene is TRBJ1-1, the V gene TRBV20-1; D may be TRBD1 (6 bases). This CDR3 region has 11 residues. Germline values: CDR1 DFQATT, CDR2 SNEGSKA (reference sequence). The V and J ends lost 6 bases and 11 bases respectively, with 16 bases between them. CDR3 sequence (DNA): TGCAGTGCAAGGGGGGGAGATTTGGCTTTCTTT. As protein: CSARGGDLAFF.

This clonotype was seen many times. The chain couples TRBV7-6 to TRBJ2-1; no clear D gene. Germline CDR1 reads SGHVS; CDR2 reads FNYEAQ. The CDR3 is 13 residues long. V was clipped by 2 bases and J by 9 bases, with 11 bases between them. The CDR3 sequence is CASSLLMGSEQFF. CDR3 nucleotide sequence: TGTGCCAGCAGCTTATTAATGGGCAGTGAGCAGTTCTTC.

Of note for this clonotype: A much larger clone differs from this one at a single base, so this may be a read error. This chain joins TRBV7-6 and TRBJ2-2, with 9 positions matching TRBD2. The CDR3 length is 15 residues. Per germline, CDR1 SGHVS and CDR2 FNYEAQ. Trimming cost V 5 bases and J 12 bases; bases outside gene matches: 13. The CDR3 here is CASSPWAGGTGKLFF. CDR3 sequence (DNA): TGTGCCAGCAGCCCCTGGGCGGGAGGGACGGGGAAGCTGTTTTTT.

This clonotype is judged medium-sized. The chain joins TRBV20-1 to TRBJ2-7, with D possibly being TRBD1 (5 bases). Between the trimmed V and J ends, which lost 0 bases and 4 bases, there was a span of 13 bases. Germline CDR1 is DFQATT and CDR2 is SNEGSKA (reference sequence). This CDR3 has 14 residues. CDR3 in amino acids: CSARDAGNVYEQYF. Here the CDR3 DNA reads TGCAGTGCTAGAGATGCAGGGAACGTATACGAGCAGTACTTC.

This clonotype appeared a single time. The rearrangement joins TRBV5-1 to TRBJ1-3; D remains ambiguous. The CDR3 sequence is 14 residues long. From germline, CDR1 is SGHRS and CDR2 YFSETQ. Trimming left V 3 bases short and J 0 bases short, with 7 bases between. CDR3 nucleotides: TGCGCCAGCAGCTCTACGGTCTCTGGAAACACCATATATTTT. This translates into CASSSTVSGNTIYF.

The chain combines TRBV30 with TRBJ1-2; the D gene is possibly TRBD1 (5 bases). The CDR3 is 11 residues long. V lost 0 bases and J lost 8, with 7 bases in between. The germline gives CDR1 GTSNPN, CDR2 SVGIG (reference sequence). In DNA form, the CDR3 reads TGTGCCTGGAGTGTACAGGCCGGCTACACCTTC. Translation gives CAWSVQAGYTF. The whole variable domain, remainder taken from reference TRBV30 and TRBJ1-2, is SQTIHQWPATLVQPVGSPLSLECTVEGTSNPNLYWYRQAAGRGLQLLFYSVGIGQISSEVPQNLSASRPQDRQFILSSKKLLLSDSGFYLCAWSVQAGYTFGSGTRLTVV.

The rearrangement joins TRBV7-2 to TRBJ2-7; 10 nucleotides line up with TRBD2. In germline, CDR1 is SGHTA, CDR2 FQGNSA. V lost 2 bases to trimming and J lost 0 bases; unmatched junction nucleotides: 10. The CDR3 consists of 18 residues. The CDR3 here is CASSLISGTSVSSYEQYF. Here the CDR3 DNA reads TGTGCCAGCAGCTTAATCTCCGGGACTAGCGTTAGCTCCTACGAGCAGTACTTC.

Many counts were recorded for this clonotype. The chain combines TRBV6-1 with TRBJ1-1; TRBD1 might be the D (5 bases). Trimming cost V 0 bases and J 2 bases, with 13 bases left between them. Germline lookup yields CDR1 MNHNS and CDR2 SASEGT. The CDR3 spans 16 residues. DNA for the CDR3: TGTGCCAGCAGTGAAGCCCCCTCAGGGAGAAACACTGAAGCTTTCTTT. Encoded protein: CASSEAPSGRNTEAFF.

This clonotype is medium-sized by share. The rearrangement joins TRBV12-3 or TRBV12-4 to TRBJ1-2; 9 bases line up with TRBD1. This CDR3 has 14 residues. The CDR3 region has the DNA TGTGCAACACAGGGGGCCCTGACTAACTATGGCTACACCTTC. Translating it yields CATQGALTNYGYTF.

About this clonotype itself: Just one base apart from a much larger clone, this may be a read error. The chain uses TRBV25-1 and TRBJ1-4; weak D call: TRBD1 (5 bases). The CDR3 consists of 16 residues. CDR1 and CDR2 (germline): MGHDK, SYGVNS. Here the CDR3 DNA reads TGTTCCAGCAGTGACGCCAGGGAGGCAACTAATGAAAAACTGTTTTTT. It codes for CSSSDAREATNEKLFF.

The chain is built from TRBV7-2 and TRBJ2-1; D remains ambiguous. The CDR3 sequence is 13 residues long. Germline assignment: CDR1 SGHTA and CDR2 FQGNSA. Trimming shortened V by 5 bases and J by 10 bases, and 15 bases separated the two germline ends. DNA of the CDR3: TGTGCCAGCAGCCTTCAGACGCCCGGGGAGCAGTTCTTC. This encodes CASSLQTPGEQFF.

This clonotype was picked up many times. V and J are TRBV20-1 and TRBJ2-7, with D tentatively TRBD1 (5 bases). Between the trimmed V and J ends, which lost 5 bases and 0 bases, there was a span of 11 bases. This CDR3 is 13 amino acids long. The germline gives CDR1 DFQATT, CDR2 SNEGSKA (reference sequence). CDR3 region: CSAPGIPSYEQYF. Here the CDR3 DNA reads TGCAGTGCTCCAGGGATCCCCTCCTACGAGCAGTACTTC.

This clonotype was counted a few times. A clone one base away is much larger, so this may be a read error. V usage is TRBV20-1 and J usage is TRBJ2-3, with D perhaps TRBD1 (5 bases). CDR3 length: 16 amino acids. Germline assignment: CDR1 DFQATT and CDR2 SNEGSKA (reference sequence). CDR3 loop: CSAGDAGPRGTDTQYF. In DNA form, the CDR3 reads TGCAGTGCTGGAGATGCCGGGCCCAGGGGCACAGATACGCAGTATTTT.

Concerning this clonotype itself: A single base separates this from a much larger clone, so it may be a read error. This rearrangement joins TRBV5-6 to TRBJ1-2, with D perhaps TRBD1 (5 bases). This CDR3 comprises 12 residues. CDR1 is SGHDT, CDR2 YYEEEE, per germline. The CDR3 sequence: CASSGGYYGYAF. For the CDR3, the DNA is TGTGCCAGCAGCGGGGGTTACTATGGCTACGCCTTC.

This clonotype turned up a few times. The CDR3 region is CASSQVTGEGGYGYTF. The CDR3 bases are TGTGCCAGCAGCCAGGTGACAGGGGAGGGAGGATATGGCTACACCTTC. The V and J genes are TRBV5-4 and TRBJ1-2, with TRBD1 identical over 8 bases. The length of the CDR3 is 16 residues. The germline V gene encodes CDR1 SGHNT and CDR2 YYREEE (reference sequence). Trimming took 4 bases from V and 5 from J; bases not matched to a gene: 13.

This clonotype appeared many times. The chain recombines TRBV28 with TRBJ2-1; TRBD1 agrees at 8 bases. Germline CDR1 MDHEN, CDR2 SYDVKM. The CDR3 loop spans 12 amino acids. The V gene end was trimmed by 3 bases and the J gene end by 14 bases; junction bases not matched to a gene: 6. CDR3 sequence (DNA): TGTGCCAGCAGTTTTGGGAGGACAGGGAAGTTCTTC. It yields the protein CASSFGRTGKFF. Combining the CDR3 with reference TRBV28 and TRBJ2-1 gives the whole variable domain DVKVTQSSRYLVKRTGEKVFLECVQDMDHENMFWYRQDPGLGLRLIYFSYDVKMKEKGDIPEGYSVSREKKERFSLILESASTNQTSMYLCASSFGRTGKFFGPGTRLTVL.

This clonotype was counted ten times or more. The chain uses TRBV24-1 and TRBJ2-3; possibly TRBD1 for D (5 bases). V gave up 0 bases and J gave up 0 bases, with 9 bases separating them. Germline CDR1 reads KGHDR; CDR2 reads SFDVKD. The CDR3 totals 16 residues. The CDR3 loop is CATSDLKQGSTDTQYF. Here the CDR3 DNA reads TGTGCCACCAGTGATTTGAAGCAGGGAAGCACAGATACGCAGTATTTT.

This clonotype has ten or more counts. The rearrangement uses TRBV13 and TRBJ2-3; 12 nucleotides match TRBD2. The CDR3 runs 16 residues. With V trimmed by 5 bases and J by 4 bases, 7 bases remained unmatched. The germline V gene has CDR1 PRHDT and CDR2 FYEKMQ (reference sequence). CDR3 in DNA: TGTGCCAGCAGCGGCAGACTAGCGGGAGTCTCAGATACGCAGTATTTT. Amino acids: CASSGRLAGVSDTQYF.

This chain connects TRBV5-1 to TRBJ2-7, with D perhaps matching TRBD2 (5 bases). The germline CDR1 and CDR2 sequences are SGHRS and YFSETQ. The CDR3 length is 16 residues. The V gene lost 4 bases and the J gene lost 2 bases, with 19 bases spanning the gap. DNA of the CDR3: TGCGCCAGCAGCGACGGACTGAGGGCCCCCACCTACGAGCAGTACTTC. Translating gives CASSDGLRAPTYEQYF.

The chain uses TRBV12-3 or TRBV12-4 and TRBJ2-1, with 7 bases fitting TRBD2. V was pared by 4 bases and J by 0 bases, with 6 bases of the junction left unmatched. The CDR3 is made up of 16 amino acids. The CDR3 sequence: CASSYKAGSSYNEQFF. CDR3 nucleotide sequence: TGTGCCAGCAGTTATAAAGCGGGAAGCTCCTACAATGAGCAGTTCTTC.

This clonotype was detected ten times or more. The V and J genes are TRBV20-1 and TRBJ2-1; TRBD2 matches 7 bases. The CDR3 runs to 15 residues. Germline CDR1 reads DFQATT; CDR2 reads SNEGSKA (reference sequence). The trim removed 6 bases at V and 9 bases at J, leaving 17 bases unmatched. The CDR3 sequence: CSAPSGTSARLEQFF. The DNA for the CDR3 is TGCAGTGCACCCTCCGGAACTAGCGCTAGACTTGAGCAGTTCTTC.

By sample share, this clonotype is medium-sized (0.01 to 0.1%). The J gene is TRBJ1-2, the V gene TRBV11-3; D unclear. Germline CDR1 reads SGHNT; CDR2 reads YENEEA. The CDR3 runs to 12 residues. Deletions cut 3 bases from V and 6 bases from J, with 8 bases between. The CDR3 nucleotides are TGTGCCAGCAGCTTCGATTTTCATGGCTACACCTTC. This translates into CASSFDFHGYTF.

This clonotype rates as medium-sized (0.01 to 0.1%). This chain connects TRBV20-1 to TRBJ1-2, with a possible D match to TRBD1 (6 bases). V was clipped by 1 base and J by 8 bases, with 11 bases between them. Germline values: CDR1 DFQATT, CDR2 SNEGSKA (reference sequence). The CDR3 runs to 12 residues. CDR3 nucleotides: TGCAGTGCTAGAGGTTCAGGGGTCGGCTACACCTTC. The encoded protein is CSARGSGVGYTF.

The rearrangement joins TRBV11-2 to TRBJ1-2; 8 nucleotides line up with TRBD1. CDR1 is SGHAT, CDR2 FQNNGV, per germline. The CDR3 sequence is 15 residues long. Unmatched junction bases numbered 6, after V lost 0 bases and J lost 6 bases. CDR3 sequence (DNA): TGTGCCAGCAGCTTAGATCAATCAGGGGGCCATGGCTACACCTTC. Encoded protein: CASSLDQSGGHGYTF.

As for this clonotype: A much larger clone differs from this one at a single base, so this may be a read error. This chain links TRBV7-3 with TRBJ2-3; D might be TRBD2 (6 bases). Trimming took off 2 bases at V and 0 bases at J, with 18 bases between the two ends. From germline, CDR1 is SGHTA and CDR2 FQGTGA. The CDR3 runs 18 residues. CDR3 bases: TGTGCCAGCAGCTTACTAGCGCGCGTAGCCTCTAGCACAGATACGCAGTATTTT. Translated, it gives CASSLLARVASSTDTQYF.